A single sample is the source of the 16 T cell receptor beta chains below, sequenced in a study of cytomegalovirus exposure and HLA in healthy donors. The PCR was carried out with 60 Vbeta primers and 13 Jbeta primers. Measured with immunoSEQ multiplex PCR; TCRdb has only the in-frame clones, and not every one. The sample shows over 150,000 clones, 80% of them seen only once. Sequencing used PBMCs. The receptors originated from a man aged 30 to 45 in good health and CMV-seronegative.

The J gene is TRBJ1-5, the V gene TRBV5-6; weak D call: TRBD1 (5 bases). The V end was cut by 1 base, the J end by 1 base, with 9 bases between. Germline assignment: CDR1 SGHDT and CDR2 YYEEEE. This CDR3 contains 15 residues. CDR3 sequence (DNA): TGTGCCAGCAGCTTGAACGGGGGAAGCAATCAGCCCCAGCATTTT. This sequence encodes CASSLNGGSNQPQHF.

The rearrangement uses TRBV5-6 and TRBJ1-5; 8 bases match TRBD1. V lost 2 bases to trimming and J lost 5 bases; unmatched junction nucleotides: 9. In germline, CDR1 is SGHDT, CDR2 YYEEEE. This CDR3 comprises 16 residues. CDR3 amino acids: CASSFTTGGVYQPQHF. The CDR3 bases are TGTGCCAGCAGCTTCACCACAGGGGGAGTCTATCAGCCCCAGCATTTT.

This clone was counted between two and nine times. The chain has TRBV5-6 and TRBJ1-1; TRBD1 aligns across 8 bases. Trimming cost V 4 bases and J 11 bases; bases outside gene matches: 10. This CDR3 contains 13 residues. Germline CDR1 is SGHDT and CDR2 is YYEEEE. The CDR3 bases are TGTGCCAGCAGCCCGGACAGGGCGCAGGGGGCTTTCTTT. It translates to CASSPDRAQGAFF.

This clone was found once. The chain is built from TRBV15 and TRBJ1-1; 7 bases map to TRBD1. CDR3 size: 15 residues. The V gene's germline CDR1 is LNHNV and CDR2 YYDKDF (reference sequence). V was pared by 1 base and J by 6 bases, with 8 bases of the junction left unmatched. CDR3 amino acids: CATSRGDRTGPEAFF. The CDR3 nucleotides read TGTGCCACCAGCAGAGGGGACCGGACAGGCCCTGAAGCTTTCTTT.

The CDR3 reads CASSLDRAIDEQYF. CDR3 sequence (DNA): TGTGCCAGCAGCTTGGACAGGGCCATCGACGAGCAGTACTTC. This rearrangement joins TRBV11-2 to TRBJ2-7; 8 bases map to TRBD1. Germline values: CDR1 SGHAT, CDR2 FQNNGV. The CDR3 spans 14 residues. Germline trimming cut 3 bases from V and 5 bases from J; bases unmatched to any gene: 6.

In this sample, this clone turned up a few times. This chain uses TRBV7-9 with TRBJ2-5, with 9 bases lining up with TRBD1. V lost 4 bases and J lost 5; bases outside the gene matches: 8. In germline, CDR1 is SEHNR, CDR2 FQNEAQ (reference sequence). This CDR3 has 15 residues. In DNA form, the CDR3 reads TGTGCCAGCAGCTACAGGGGGCCCCCTCAGGAGACCCAGTACTTC. This gives the protein CASSYRGPPQETQYF.

This clone turned up a few times. J is TRBJ1-5 and V is TRBV28; D might be TRBD1 (6 bases). There are 14 residues in the CDR3. Per the germline V gene, CDR1 is MDHEN and CDR2 is SYDVKM. Trimming cost V 7 bases and J 0 bases, with 10 bases left between them. The CDR3: CASINRASNQPQHF. For the CDR3, the DNA is TGTGCCAGCATCAACAGGGCTAGCAATCAGCCCCAGCATTTT.

The gene calls are TRBV4-3 and TRBJ1-2, with D hard to call. Trimming stripped 0 bases from V and 8 bases from J, with 16 bases between. Per the germline V gene, CDR1 is LGHNA and CDR2 is YSLEER. CDR3 length: 15 residues. The CDR3 loop reads CASSQERVEDGGYTF. In nucleotides, the CDR3 is TGCGCCAGCAGCCAAGAGCGGGTCGAGGATGGAGGCTACACCTTC.

The chain joins TRBV28 to TRBJ1-6, with D tentatively TRBD1 (5 bases). The ends were cut back, 5 bases at V and 7 bases at J, with 12 bases in the middle. CDR1 and CDR2 (germline): MDHEN, SYDVKM. The CDR3 runs to 14 residues. CDR3 protein: CASSSQGGNSPLHF. DNA for the CDR3: TGTGCCAGCAGTAGTCAGGGAGGGAATTCACCCCTCCACTTT.

The rearrangement uses TRBV5-4 and TRBJ1-1; 8 nucleotides align to TRBD1. Germline V gene lookup returns CDR1 SGHNT and CDR2 YYREEE (reference sequence). V trimming: 4 bases; J trimming: 1 base; junction bases outside the gene matches: 3. The CDR3 sequence is 14 residues long. In DNA, the CDR3 is TGTGCCAGCAGCAGGGGACAGGAGAACACTGAAGCTTTCTTT. As protein: CASSRGQENTEAFF. Full variable domain (outside the CDR3, taken from reference TRBV5-4 and TRBJ1-1): ETGVTQSPTHLIKTRGQQVTLRCSSQSGHNTVSWYQQALGQGPQFIFQYYREEENGRGNFPPRFSGLQFPNYSSELNVNALELDDSALYLCASSRGQENTEAFFGQGTRLTVV.

This clone showed up just a few times. A junction end diverges from the germline sequence, so it may reflect a read error. The rearrangement links TRBV7-9 to TRBJ2-7; 8 bases align to TRBD1. This CDR3 spans 14 amino acids. Germline V CDR1 and CDR2: SEHNR, FQNEAQ (reference sequence). CDR3 region: CSSSLTGVAYEQYF. The CDR3 DNA is TGTTCCAGCAGCTTGACAGGGGTCGCGTACGAGCAGTACTTC.

V is TRBV9 and J is TRBJ1-4; D not resolved. The germline gives CDR1 SGDLS, CDR2 YYNGEE. CDR3 length: 15 residues. V lost 4 bases and J 6 bases, leaving 16 bases between the germline ends. CDR3 in DNA: TGTGCCAGCAGCCAAGGACTTTTTGGGGATGAAAAACTGTTTTTT. Protein product: CASSQGLFGDEKLFF.

The V call is TRBV5-6, the J call TRBJ2-5; D ambiguous. The CDR3 extends over 14 amino acids. The germline V gene has CDR1 SGHDT and CDR2 YYEEEE. Trimming shortened V by 0 bases and J by 0 bases, and 6 bases separated the two germline ends. The CDR3 nucleotides are TGTGCCAGCAGCTTGGTTCAGTACCAAGAGACCCAGTACTTC. It encodes CASSLVQYQETQYF.

This clone was observed a single time. This chain joins TRBV7-3 and TRBJ2-2; 11 nucleotides agree with TRBD2. Germline loops: CDR1 SGHTA, CDR2 FQGTGA. This CDR3 spans 16 amino acids. V shed 5 bases and J 5 bases; nucleotides not matched to a gene: 7. The CDR3 loop reads CASSPTSGRYTGELFF. The DNA for the CDR3 is TGTGCCAGCAGCCCCACTAGCGGGAGATATACCGGGGAGCTGTTTTTT. Together with reference TRBV7-3 and TRBJ2-2, the CDR3 gives the full variable domain: GAGVSQTPSNKVTEKGKYVELRCDPISGHTALYWYRQSLGQGPEFLIYFQGTGAADDSGLPNDRFFAVRPEGSVSTLKIQRTERGDSAVYLCASSPTSGRYTGELFFGEGSRLTVL.

J is TRBJ2-2 and V is TRBV19, with D tentatively TRBD1 (6 bases). The V end was cut by 5 bases, the J end by 0 bases, with 13 bases between. In germline, CDR1 is LNHDA, CDR2 SQIVND (reference sequence). The CDR3 has 16 amino acids. The CDR3 DNA is TGTGCCAGTAGTGTAATTACAGGGTCGAACACCGGGGAGCTGTTTTTT. Its translation is CASSVITGSNTGELFF. Using reference TRBV19 and TRBJ2-2 for the parts outside the CDR3, the full variable domain is DGGITQSPKYLFRKEGQNVTLSCEQNLNHDAMYWYRQDPGQGLRLIYYSQIVNDFQKGDIAEGYSVSREKKESFPLTVTSAQKNPTAFYLCASSVITGSNTGELFFGEGSRLTVL.

CDR3: CATSRDGVGISNTGELFF. DNA for the CDR3: TGTGCCACCAGCAGAGATGGGGTCGGGATCTCGAACACCGGGGAGCTGTTTTTT. The genes are TRBV15 and TRBJ2-2; D may be TRBD2 (5 bases). The length of the CDR3 is 18 residues. Germline values: CDR1 LNHNV, CDR2 YYDKDF (reference sequence). Trimming removed 0 bases from V and 0 bases from J, with 14 bases in between.